The 4 T cell receptor beta chains given below trace back to one sample, sequenced in a study of T cells in Graves' hyperthyroidism and ophthalmopathy. The investigators amplified TCR beta CDR3 regions from RNA transcripts. HTBI primers were used for first-round RT-PCR of the TCR CDR3. TCRdb re-derived calls from the multiplex PCR reads in MiXCR, one entry per CDR3 protein. The data show 540,000 or so distinct CDR3 sequences, with roughly 14% seen just once and about 7% held by the top ten. Sample: blood. The receptors stem from a woman under 40 with Graves' hyperthyroidism.

This clonotype was counted at least ten times. The chain is built from TRBV6-1 and TRBJ2-7; 10 bases are shared with TRBD1. This CDR3 region has 14 residues. The V gene's germline CDR1 is MNHNS and CDR2 SASEGT. The junction had 6 bases not matched to a gene; V was cut back by 7 bases and J by 3 bases. This CDR3 reads CASNDGQGGYEQYF. The CDR3 region has the DNA TGTGCCAGCAACGATGGACAGGGGGGCTACGAGCAGTACTTC.

This chain joins TRBV12-3 or TRBV12-4 and TRBJ1-5; 9 positions match TRBD1. The CDR3 is made up of 15 amino acids. Trimming at V came to 2 bases and at J to 5 bases, leaving 4 bases not matched to a gene. CDR3 nucleotide sequence: TGTGCCAGCAGTTTAAGGGACAGGGACGATCAGCCCCAGCATTTT. This codes for CASSLRDRDDQPQHF.

In this sample, this clonotype turned up many times. The chain joins TRBV3-1 to TRBJ2-1; 10 nucleotides line up with TRBD2. J gave up 8 bases and V 4 bases, and 8 bases lay outside the gene matches. CDR3 length equals 15 residues. The germline V gene has CDR1 LGHDT and CDR2 YNNKEL (reference sequence). CDR3 amino acids: CASSPAGLAFDEQFF. DNA of the CDR3: TGTGCCAGCAGCCCTGCGGGACTAGCGTTTGATGAGCAGTTCTTC.

This clonotype was seen more than once but under ten times. The chain couples TRBV2 to TRBJ1-1; D might be TRBD1 (5 bases). From germline, CDR1 is SNHLY and CDR2 FYNNEI. The CDR3 runs to 13 residues. Trimming cost V 3 bases and J 4 bases, with 9 bases left between them. CDR3 protein: CASSEGRSTEAFF. The DNA for the CDR3 is TGTGCCAGCAGTGAGGGGCGGAGCACTGAAGCTTTCTTT. The full variable domain, rest sourced from reference TRBV2 and TRBJ1-1, is EPEVTQTPSHQVTQMGQEVILRCVPISNHLYFYWYRQILGQKVEFLVSFYNNEISEKSEIFDDQFSVERPDGSNFTLKIRSTKLEDSAMYFCASSEGRSTEAFFGQGTRLTVV.